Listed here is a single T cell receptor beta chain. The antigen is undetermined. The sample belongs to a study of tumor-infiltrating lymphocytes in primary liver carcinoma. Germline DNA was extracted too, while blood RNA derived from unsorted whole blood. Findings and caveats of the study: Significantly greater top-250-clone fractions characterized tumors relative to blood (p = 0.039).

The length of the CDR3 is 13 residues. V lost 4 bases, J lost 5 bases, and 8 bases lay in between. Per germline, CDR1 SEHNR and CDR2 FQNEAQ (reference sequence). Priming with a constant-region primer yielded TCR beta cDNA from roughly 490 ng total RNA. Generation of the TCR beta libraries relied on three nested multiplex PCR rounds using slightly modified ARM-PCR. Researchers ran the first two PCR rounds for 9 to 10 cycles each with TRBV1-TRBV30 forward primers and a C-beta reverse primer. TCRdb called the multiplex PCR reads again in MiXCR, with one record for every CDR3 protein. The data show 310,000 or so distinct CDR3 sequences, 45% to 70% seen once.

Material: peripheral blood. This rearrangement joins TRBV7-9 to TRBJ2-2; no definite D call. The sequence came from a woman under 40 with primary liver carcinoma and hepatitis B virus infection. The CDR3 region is CASSSRVTGELFF. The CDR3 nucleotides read TGTGCCAGCAGCTCCCGTGTTACCGGGGAGCTGTTTTTT.